These 30 T cell receptor beta chains came from one sample sequenced in a study of blood T cell repertoires in COVID-19. Only in-frame clones appear in the TCRdb table, and some are missing; sequencing was by immunoSEQ multiplex PCR. The repertoire includes 150,000 to 200,000 clones, 70% to 85% of them detected once, and around 5.2% sits in the top ten. Sequenced: peripheral blood. Every receptor here comes from a woman aged 25 to 39 with acute or convalescent COVID-19.

The chain uses TRBV13 and TRBJ1-2; tentatively, D is TRBD1 (6 bases). CDR1 and CDR2 (germline): PRHDT, FYEKMQ (reference sequence). Trimming removed 5 bases from V and 3 bases from J, with 16 bases in between. CDR3 length: 15 amino acids. The CDR3 is CASSPDSVGDYGYTF. The CDR3 DNA sequence: TGTGCCAGCAGCCCGGACAGTGTCGGGGACTATGGCTACACCTTC.

The rearrangement joins TRBV2 to TRBJ1-6; no definite D call. CDR1 SNHLY and CDR2 FYNNEI come from the germline V gene. The CDR3 runs to 13 residues. V dropped 3 bases and J dropped 8 bases, with 8 bases sitting between them. CDR3 sequence reads: CASSDNADSPLHF. The CDR3 nucleotides read TGTGCCAGCAGTGACAACGCGGATTCACCCCTCCACTTT.

The CDR3 DNA follows: TGTGCCAGCAGCCCCCGACTAGCGGGATCCTACAATGAGCAGTTCTTC. This sequence encodes CASSPRLAGSYNEQFF. The V and J genes are TRBV7-9 and TRBJ2-1; 11 nucleotides line up with TRBD2. V shed 5 bases and J 1 base; nucleotides not matched to a gene: 4. This CDR3 is 16 amino acids long. CDR1 is SEHNR, CDR2 FQNEAQ, per germline (reference sequence).

The sample holds one count of this clone. The chain carries TRBV2 and TRBJ1-2; 8 bases are a match to TRBD1. Losses at the gene ends were 6 bases for V and 1 base for J; bases not matched to a gene: 7. This CDR3 has 15 residues. The germline gives CDR1 SNHLY, CDR2 FYNNEI. The CDR3 DNA is TGTGCCAGCAGGACGGGGACAGGCGGTAACTATGGCTACACCTTC. Translated: CASRTGTGGNYGYTF.

Here the CDR3 reads CASSFRQGSQPQHF. CDR3 nucleotides: TGTGCCAGCAGTTTTCGACAGGGTTCGCAGCCCCAGCATTTT. The chain carries TRBV27 and TRBJ1-5; 7 nucleotides align to TRBD1. CDR3 length equals 14 residues. V shed 3 bases and J 7 bases; nucleotides not matched to a gene: 6. Germline CDR1 reads MNHEY; CDR2 reads SMNVEV (reference sequence).

This chain uses TRBV7-9 with TRBJ1-1; TRBD1 might be the D (5 bases). The CDR3 runs to 17 residues. Germline CDR1 reads SEHNR; CDR2 reads FQNEAQ (reference sequence). V shed 3 bases and J shed 4 bases, with 21 bases lying between them. CDR3 in DNA: TGTGCCAGCAGCTTCCCGGAGTGGCAGGGAAGTGTCACTGAAGCTTTCTTT. Its protein is CASSFPEWQGSVTEAFF.

The chain uses TRBV10-2 and TRBJ2-1; 8 positions match TRBD2. V was pared by 0 bases and J by 10 bases, with 2 bases of the junction left unmatched. The CDR3 consists of 13 residues. Germline V gene lookup returns CDR1 WSHSY and CDR2 SAAADI. CDR3 residues: CASSESRGGEQFF. CDR3 DNA: TGCGCCAGCAGTGAGTCTCGGGGGGGCGAGCAGTTCTTC.

The J gene is TRBJ2-7, the V gene TRBV3-1 (or the pseudogene TRBV3-2); D perhaps matches TRBD2 (7 bases). CDR1 and CDR2 from the germline V gene are LGHDT and YNNKEL (reference sequence). Trimming removed 5 bases from V and 2 bases from J, with 10 bases in between. The CDR3 consists of 13 residues. This CDR3 reads CASSKGGTYEQYF. The CDR3 nucleotides read TGTGCCAGCAGCAAGGGGGGGACCTACGAGCAGTACTTC.

The V gene is TRBV30, the J gene TRBJ1-1, with D uncertain. Germline loops: CDR1 GTSNPN, CDR2 SVGIG (reference sequence). V was cut by 1 base and J by 2 bases, with 8 bases left in between. The CDR3 is 13 amino acids. In DNA form, the CDR3 reads TGTGCCTGGAGTGGGGCACATAACACTGAAGCTTTCTTT. Translating gives CAWSGAHNTEAFF.

The chain has TRBV28 and TRBJ1-6, with D unresolved. Germline V CDR1 and CDR2: MDHEN, SYDVKM. V was clipped by 5 bases and J by 8 bases, with 7 bases between them. The CDR3 is made up of 12 amino acids. Written as DNA, the CDR3 is TGTGCCAGCAGTCTACCCCATTCACCCCTCCACTTT. Translated, it gives CASSLPHSPLHF.

The chain is built from TRBV27 and TRBJ2-7; 8 nucleotides match TRBD1. Looked up from germline, CDR1 is MNHEY and CDR2 is SMNVEV (reference sequence). This CDR3 has 14 amino acids. The V and J ends lost 2 bases and 6 bases, in that order; junction bases with no gene match: 6. The CDR3 DNA is TGTGCCAGCAGTTTAACTCGGACAGGGCCCGAGCAGTACTTC. Amino acids: CASSLTRTGPEQYF.

This sequence joins TRBV4-2 and TRBJ2-7; D gene uncertain. Germline values: CDR1 LGHNA, CDR2 YNFKEQ. The CDR3 contains 12 residues. The germline V and J ends were trimmed by 1 base and 10 bases, with 11 bases remaining between them. CDR3 in amino acids: CASSQGLQKQYF. The CDR3 DNA sequence: TGTGCCAGCAGCCAAGGATTGCAGAAACAGTACTTC.

The chain links TRBV27 to TRBJ1-1, with 7 bases lining up with TRBD1. The CDR3 runs to 16 residues. Trimming at V came to 3 bases and at J to 1 base, leaving 8 bases not matched to a gene. Germline-derived CDR1 and CDR2 are MNHEY and SMNVEV (reference sequence). The CDR3 nucleotides are TGTGCCAGCAGTTTTTGGGACAGCCTTAAGAACACTGAAGCTTTCTTT. Its translation is CASSFWDSLKNTEAFF.

The chain has TRBV4-3 and TRBJ2-7; D not certain. CDR1 and CDR2 (germline): LGHNA, YSLEER. The CDR3 has 13 amino acids. V lost 1 base to trimming and J lost 1 base, with 5 bases between them. DNA of the CDR3: TGCGCCAGCAGCCAAGTAGTTTCCTACGAGCAGTACTTC. This codes for CASSQVVSYEQYF.

Written as DNA, the CDR3 is TGTGCCAGCAGCTTGCGTCCTCGGTCCCTATCCTATGGCTACACCTTC. Encoded protein: CASSLRPRSLSYGYTF. The V and J genes are TRBV5-6 and TRBJ1-2; D gene unclear. CDR3 length equals 16 residues. CDR1 SGHDT and CDR2 YYEEEE come from the germline V gene. With 1 base removed from V and 4 bases from J, the gap between germline ends came to 17 bases.

The gene calls are TRBV2 and TRBJ1-6, with 7 nucleotides matching TRBD1. Germline V CDR1 and CDR2: SNHLY, FYNNEI. Trimming took 9 bases from V and 4 from J; bases not matched to a gene: 9. CDR3 length: 15 amino acids. CDR3 in amino acids: CARRTGGLYNSPLHF. CDR3 nucleotide sequence: TGTGCCAGAAGGACAGGAGGCCTTTATAATTCACCCCTCCACTTT.

This sequence joins TRBV25-1 and TRBJ1-4; D is unresolved. V lost 0 bases and J lost 6, with 5 bases in between. Germline CDR1 and CDR2: MGHDK and SYGVNS. There are 13 residues in the CDR3. DNA for the CDR3: TGTGCCAGCAGTGAATATATCTATGAAAAACTGTTTTTT. It codes for CASSEYIYEKLFF.

As for this clone: The identical CDR3 is also encoded by other nucleotide sequences in the sample. This chain joins TRBV4-2 and TRBJ2-1; D perhaps matches TRBD1 (5 bases). The germline V and J ends were trimmed by 0 bases and 7 bases, with 10 bases remaining between them. Per the germline V gene, CDR1 is LGHNA and CDR2 is YNFKEQ. The CDR3 length is 14 residues. The CDR3 loop is CASSQDRGSNEQFF. CDR3 DNA sequence: TGTGCCAGCAGCCAAGATAGGGGTAGTAATGAGCAGTTCTTC.

To note about this clone: Different DNA sequences within this sample yield the same CDR3. The J gene is TRBJ1-1, the V gene TRBV27; 7 bases are a match to TRBD1. The CDR3 is 13 residues long. The junction had 4 bases not matched to a gene; V was cut back by 5 bases and J by 4 bases. In germline, CDR1 is MNHEY, CDR2 SMNVEV (reference sequence). CDR3 sequence: CASSHRGGTEAFF. Written as DNA, the CDR3 is TGTGCCAGCAGTCACAGGGGTGGCACTGAAGCTTTCTTT.

Worth noting for this clone: The sample carries other DNA sequences with the same CDR3. The chain is built from TRBV29-1 and TRBJ2-2, with 9 bases that match TRBD1. V dropped 6 bases and J dropped 2; count of bases not matched to a gene: 1. Germline V CDR1 and CDR2: SQVTM, ANQGSEA. The CDR3 extends over 13 amino acids. CDR3 sequence (DNA): TGCAGCGTGGGACAGGGTAACACCGGGGAGCTGTTTTTT. Its protein product is CSVGQGNTGELFF.

The chain links TRBV5-4 to TRBJ2-7; D possibly corresponds to TRBD1 (6 bases). The CDR3 has 16 residues. Between the trimmed V and J ends, which lost 4 bases and 3 bases, there was a span of 20 bases. Germline V gene sequence: CDR1 SGHNT, CDR2 YYREEE (reference sequence). CDR3 coding DNA: TGTGCCAGCAGCCCCGATGGGGGCGCCCAGAGCTACGAGCAGTACTTC. Protein sequence: CASSPDGGAQSYEQYF.

The J gene is TRBJ1-5, the V gene TRBV7-2; the D gene is possibly TRBD1 (6 bases). The germline CDR1 and CDR2 sequences are SGHTA and FQGNSA. This CDR3 spans 14 amino acids. The ends were cut back, 5 bases at V and 4 bases at J, with 12 bases in the middle. This CDR3 is CASSGEGVNQPQHF. In DNA, the CDR3 is TGTGCCAGCAGCGGAGAGGGGGTGAATCAGCCCCAGCATTTT. Full variable domain (rest looked up from reference TRBV7-2 and TRBJ1-5): GAGVSQSPSNKVTEKGKDVELRCDPISGHTALYWYRQSLGQGLEFLIYFQGNSAPDKSGLPSDRFSAERTGGSVSTLTIQRTQQEDSAVYLCASSGEGVNQPQHFGDGTRLSIL.

This chain uses TRBV6-5 with TRBJ1-2, with D perhaps TRBD1 (6 bases). Deletions cut 8 bases from V and 7 bases from J, with 20 bases between. This CDR3 has 14 amino acids. In germline, CDR1 is MNHEY, CDR2 SVGAGI. The chain's CDR3 is CASFPAGGSFGYTF. The CDR3, as DNA: TGTGCCAGCTTTCCAGCGGGGGGCTCGTTTGGCTACACCTTC.

This clone was seen more than once but under ten times. The V and J genes are TRBV19 and TRBJ1-2; 7 bases are shared with TRBD1. CDR3 length: 15 amino acids. V lost 7 bases, J lost 8 bases, and 16 bases stayed unmatched. Germline V lookup: CDR1 LNHDA, CDR2 SQIVND (reference sequence). The CDR3 DNA sequence: TGTGCCAGTAACCGGGACAGAAACTACCGAGGGGGCTACACCTTC. Amino acids: CASNRDRNYRGGYTF.

The chain is built from TRBV5-4 and TRBJ2-1; D is unclear. V lost 3 bases and J lost 15, with 19 bases in between. Germline-derived CDR1 and CDR2 are SGHNT and YYREEE (reference sequence). The CDR3 totals 13 residues. CDR3 residues: CASSSKPIVPRFF. The DNA of the CDR3 is TGTGCCAGCAGCTCGAAACCCATAGTCCCAAGGTTCTTC.

This chain connects TRBV30 to TRBJ2-3; D is unresolved. The CDR3 loop spans 14 amino acids. The germline V gene has CDR1 GTSNPN and CDR2 SVGIG (reference sequence). V lost 1 base, J lost 1 base, and 9 bases lay in between. The CDR3 bases are TGTGCCTGGAGTGCCTCGCGCGGCACAGATACGCAGTATTTT. Translated, it gives CAWSASRGTDTQYF. The entire variable domain, with the rest obtained from reference TRBV30 and TRBJ2-3, is as follows: SQTIHQWPATLVQPVGSPLSLECTVEGTSNPNLYWYRQAAGRGLQLLFYSVGIGQISSEVPQNLSASRPQDRQFILSSKKLLLSDSGFYLCAWSASRGTDTQYFGPGTRLTVL.

The chain combines TRBV10-1 with TRBJ1-2; possible D gene TRBD1, 6 bases. Germline V gives CDR1 WNHNN, CDR2 SYGVQD (reference sequence). V was clipped by 5 bases and J by 1 base, with 8 bases between them. The CDR3 consists of 13 residues. As DNA, the CDR3 is TGCGCCAGCAGTAGGGGGTATAACTATGGCTACACCTTC. Translating gives CASSRGYNYGYTF.

This clone was picked up one time. The V call is TRBV4-1, the J call TRBJ1-2, with D perhaps TRBD1 (6 bases). This CDR3 region has 16 residues. The germline V gene encodes CDR1 MGHRA and CDR2 YSYEKL. Trimming removed 1 base at V and 4 bases at J, with 16 bases between. As DNA, the CDR3 is TGCGCCAGCAGCCAAGGTGATGGGGGGGCGACCTATGGCTACACCTTC. Encoded protein: CASSQGDGGATYGYTF.

This chain joins TRBV27 and TRBJ1-1; D gene unclear. With 0 bases removed from V and 4 bases from J, the gap between germline ends came to 12 bases. CDR1 MNHEY and CDR2 SMNVEV come from the germline V gene (reference sequence). This CDR3 is built from 15 residues. CDR3 DNA: TGTGCCAGCAGTTTATCAGGGCTGGGGAGCACTGAAGCTTTCTTT. Protein sequence: CASSLSGLGSTEAFF.

J is TRBJ2-2 and V is TRBV3-1 (or the pseudogene TRBV3-2); TRBD2 might be the D (6 bases). V lost 1 base to trimming and J lost 6 bases, with 9 bases between them. The CDR3 runs to 14 residues. Germline CDR1 is LGHDT and CDR2 is YNNKEL (reference sequence). The CDR3 is CASSQVAGSGELFF. The CDR3 DNA sequence: TGTGCCAGCAGCCAAGTGGCGGGGTCCGGGGAGCTGTTTTTT.